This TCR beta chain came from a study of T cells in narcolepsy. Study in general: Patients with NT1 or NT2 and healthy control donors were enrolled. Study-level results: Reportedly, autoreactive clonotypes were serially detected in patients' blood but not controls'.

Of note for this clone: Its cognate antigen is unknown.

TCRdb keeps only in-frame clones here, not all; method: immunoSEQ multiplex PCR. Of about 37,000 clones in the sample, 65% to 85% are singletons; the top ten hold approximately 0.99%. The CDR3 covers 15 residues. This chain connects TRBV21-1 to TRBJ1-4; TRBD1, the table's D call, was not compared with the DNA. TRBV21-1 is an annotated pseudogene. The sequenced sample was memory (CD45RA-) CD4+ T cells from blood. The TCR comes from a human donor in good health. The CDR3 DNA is TGTGCCAGCAGCAAAGGACACGGTATTAATGAAAAACTGTTTTTT. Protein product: CASSKGHGINEKLFF.